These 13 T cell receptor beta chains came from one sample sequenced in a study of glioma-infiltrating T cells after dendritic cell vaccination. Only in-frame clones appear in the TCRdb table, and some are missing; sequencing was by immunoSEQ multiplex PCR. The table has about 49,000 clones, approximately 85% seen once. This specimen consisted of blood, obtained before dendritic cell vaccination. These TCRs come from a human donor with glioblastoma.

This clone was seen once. The CDR3 reads CASSVHRGLGGNQPQHF. DNA of the CDR3: TGTGCCAGCAGCGTTCACAGGGGGCTGGGGGGCAATCAGCCCCAGCATTTT. This sequence joins TRBV5-8 and TRBJ1-5; TRBD1 aligns across 9 bases. The length of the CDR3 is 17 residues. Germline V gene sequence: CDR1 SGHTS, CDR2 YDEGEE. The ends lost 4 bases at V and 2 bases at J; junction bases unmatched: 10.

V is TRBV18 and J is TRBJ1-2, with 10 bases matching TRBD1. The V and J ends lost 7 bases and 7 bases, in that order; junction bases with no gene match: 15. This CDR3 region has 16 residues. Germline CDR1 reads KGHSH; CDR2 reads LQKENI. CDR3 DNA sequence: TGTGCCAGCTTATCGACAGGGGGCTCCCTAGGTGGTGGCTACACCTTC. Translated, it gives CASLSTGGSLGGGYTF.

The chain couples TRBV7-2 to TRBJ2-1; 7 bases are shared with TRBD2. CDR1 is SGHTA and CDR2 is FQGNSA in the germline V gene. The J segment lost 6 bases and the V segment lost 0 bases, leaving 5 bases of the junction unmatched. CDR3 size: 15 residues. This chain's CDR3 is CASSLAPGTTNEQFF. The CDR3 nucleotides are TGTGCCAGCAGCTTAGCCCCCGGGACTACCAATGAGCAGTTCTTC.

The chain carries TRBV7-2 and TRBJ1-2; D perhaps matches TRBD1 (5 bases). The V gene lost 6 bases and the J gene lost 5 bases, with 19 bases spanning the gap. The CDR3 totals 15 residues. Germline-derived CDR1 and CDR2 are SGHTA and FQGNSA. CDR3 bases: TGTGCCAGCAGGGCGATAGGGGCCCCAGTTTATGGCTACACCTTC. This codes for CASRAIGAPVYGYTF.

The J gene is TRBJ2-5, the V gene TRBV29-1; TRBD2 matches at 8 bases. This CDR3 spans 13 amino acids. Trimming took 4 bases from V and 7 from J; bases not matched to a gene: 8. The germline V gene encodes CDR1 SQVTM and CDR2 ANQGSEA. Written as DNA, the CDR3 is TGCAGCGTTGCTCCGGGACTAGAGGTGACCCAGTACTTC. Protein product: CSVAPGLEVTQYF.

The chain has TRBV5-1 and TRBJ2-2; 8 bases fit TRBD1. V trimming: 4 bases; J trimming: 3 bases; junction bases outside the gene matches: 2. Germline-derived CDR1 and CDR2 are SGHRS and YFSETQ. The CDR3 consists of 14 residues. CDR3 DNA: TGCGCCAGCAGCCTGGGACAGGACACCGGGGAGCTGTTTTTT. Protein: CASSLGQDTGELFF.

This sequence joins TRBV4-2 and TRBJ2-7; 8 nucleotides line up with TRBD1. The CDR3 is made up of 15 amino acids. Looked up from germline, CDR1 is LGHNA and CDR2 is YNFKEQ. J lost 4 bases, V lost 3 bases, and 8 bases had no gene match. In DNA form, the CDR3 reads TGTGCCAGCAGCCAGAACAGGAGGACAGGGTACGAGCAGTACTTC. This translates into CASSQNRRTGYEQYF.

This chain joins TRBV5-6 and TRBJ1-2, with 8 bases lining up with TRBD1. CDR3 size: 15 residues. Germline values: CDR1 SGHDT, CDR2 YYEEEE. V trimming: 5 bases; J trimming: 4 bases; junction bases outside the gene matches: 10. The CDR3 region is CASRSQGAKSYGYTF. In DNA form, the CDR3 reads TGTGCCAGCAGATCTCAGGGGGCGAAGAGCTATGGCTACACCTTC.

CDR3 protein: CASSIQGAFQPQHF. CDR3 in DNA: TGTGCCAGCAGTATTCAGGGGGCGTTTCAGCCCCAGCATTTT. The V gene is TRBV6-5, the J gene TRBJ1-5, with 8 bases identical to TRBD1. This CDR3 is 14 amino acids long. Germline V gene lookup returns CDR1 MNHEY and CDR2 SVGAGI. The V gene end was trimmed by 5 bases and the J gene end by 6 bases; junction bases not matched to a gene: 6.

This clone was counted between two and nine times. CDR3 sequence: CASTTQQGRRAFF. For the CDR3, the DNA is TGTGCCAGCACCACACAACAGGGGAGAAGAGCTTTCTTT. This sequence joins TRBV27 and TRBJ1-1; 7 nucleotides align to TRBD1. CDR1 MNHEY and CDR2 SMNVEV come from the germline V gene (reference sequence). This CDR3 is 13 amino acids long. V was clipped by 7 bases and J by 10 bases; unmatched bases: 12.

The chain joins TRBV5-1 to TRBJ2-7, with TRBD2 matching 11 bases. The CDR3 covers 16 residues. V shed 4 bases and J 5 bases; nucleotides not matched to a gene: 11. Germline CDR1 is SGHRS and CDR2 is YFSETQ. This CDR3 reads CASSKDTSGRSHEQYF. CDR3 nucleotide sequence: TGCGCCAGCAGCAAGGATACTAGCGGGAGATCCCACGAGCAGTACTTC.

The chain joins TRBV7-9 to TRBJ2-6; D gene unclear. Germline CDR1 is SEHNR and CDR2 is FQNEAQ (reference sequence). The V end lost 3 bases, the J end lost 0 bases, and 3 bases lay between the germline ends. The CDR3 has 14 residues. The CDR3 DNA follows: TGTGCCAGCAGCTTCAACTCTGGGGCCAACGTCCTGACTTTC. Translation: CASSFNSGANVLTF.

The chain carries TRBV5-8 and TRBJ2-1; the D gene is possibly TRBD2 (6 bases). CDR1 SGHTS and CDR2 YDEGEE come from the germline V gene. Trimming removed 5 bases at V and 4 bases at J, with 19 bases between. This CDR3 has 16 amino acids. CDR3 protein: CASRLGVGGIYNEQFF. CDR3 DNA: TGTGCCAGCAGACTAGGCGTCGGGGGAATTTACAATGAGCAGTTCTTC. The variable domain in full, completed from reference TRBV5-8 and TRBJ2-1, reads EAGVTQSPTHLIKTRGQQATLRCSPISGHTSVYWYQQALGLGLQFLLWYDEGEERNRGNFPPRFSGRQFPNYSSELNVNALELEDSALYLCASRLGVGGIYNEQFFGPGTRLTVL.